A single sample gave rise to the 20 T cell receptor beta chains below, sequenced in a study of T cells after yellow fever vaccination (dated by TCRdb to between 2017 and 2020). The method was 5' RACE. The sequencing machine was an Illumina NovaSeq 6000. The public reads were reanalyzed by TCRdb: fastp trimming at Q25, MiXCR alignment, in-frame beta chains only. Each entry is one CDR3 protein sequence, shown with its most common DNA and genes. This sample holds some 300,000 distinct CDR3 sequences; approximately 10% were observed only once. The ten largest clones represent approximately 3.5% of the sample. What the treatment or condition label conveys for this sample: live attenuated yellow fever vaccine strain. The source material was CD4+ T cells sorted from PBMCs, sampled 5 days after the yellow fever booster vaccination. Source of these receptors: a man between 18 and 35 years old who received the YFV17D yellow fever vaccine.

This clonotype was counted a few times. This chain uses TRBV21-1 with TRBJ1-5; the table's D gene call, TRBD1, was not cross checked with the DNA. TRBV21-1 is shown as a pseudogene. This CDR3 contains 18 residues. The CDR3 sequence: CASSKEGRDFWGNQPQHF. CDR3 nucleotide sequence: TGTGCCAGCAGCAAAGAGGGCAGGGATTTCTGGGGCAATCAGCCCCAGCATTTT.

The gene calls are TRBV4-1 and TRBJ2-7, with a tentative D call TRBD2 (6 bases). The CDR3 runs 14 residues. V lost 2 bases and J 2 bases, leaving 10 bases between the germline ends. Germline CDR1 and CDR2: MGHRA and YSYEKL. CDR3 in DNA: TGCGCCAGCAGCCAATTCGGCGGGGCCTACGAGCAGTACGTC. Amino acids: CASSQFGGAYEQYV.

The CDR3 is CASTQIHSGANVLTF. As DNA, the CDR3 is TGTGCCAGCACCCAGATCCACTCTGGGGCCAACGTCCTGACTTTC. The chain carries TRBV12-3 or TRBV12-4 and TRBJ2-6; the D is unclear. Trimming cost V 7 bases and J 0 bases, with 10 bases left between them. The CDR3 contains 15 residues.

This clonotype came up a few times. The rearrangement links TRBV10-3 to TRBJ1-2; 11 bases are a match to TRBD1. Germline V gives CDR1 ENHRY, CDR2 SYGVKD. Unmatched junction bases numbered 7, after V lost 6 bases and J lost 4 bases. The CDR3 loop spans 15 amino acids. CDR3 coding DNA: TGTGCCATCAGGGGGGGACAGGGGGTCTCCTATGGCTACACCTTC. Its translation: CAIRGGQGVSYGYTF.

The V call is TRBV20-1, the J call TRBJ1-1; D call uncertain. In germline, CDR1 is DFQATT, CDR2 SNEGSKA (reference sequence). V lost 0 bases to trimming and J lost 4 bases, with 6 bases between them. This CDR3 region has 12 residues. The CDR3 DNA reads as TGCAGTGCTAGAGAACGAGGCACTGAAGCTTTCTTT. Translation gives CSARERGTEAFF.

This clonotype was counted between two and nine times. The rearrangement uses TRBV6-6 and TRBJ1-1; no clear D gene. In germline, CDR1 is MNHNY, CDR2 SVGAGI (reference sequence). V gave up 2 bases and J gave up 0 bases, with 10 bases separating them. The CDR3 has 15 amino acids. The CDR3 coding sequence is TGTGCCAGCAGTTACGGGTCGGGCTTGAACACTGAAGCTTTCTTT. Translated: CASSYGSGLNTEAFF.

In this sample, this clonotype turned up a few times. The chain carries TRBV20-1 and TRBJ1-2; D not resolved. V lost 5 bases and J lost 2, with 15 bases in between. Germline CDR1 reads DFQATT; CDR2 reads SNEGSKA (reference sequence). This CDR3 comprises 14 residues. This chain's CDR3 is CSAVGLLENYGYTF. CDR3 nucleotide sequence: TGCAGTGCTGTCGGTTTATTAGAAAACTATGGCTACACCTTC.

The chain recombines TRBV20-1 with TRBJ2-2, with D tentatively TRBD1 or TRBD2 (5 bases each). Deletions cut 6 bases from V and 9 bases from J, with 20 bases between. The V gene's germline CDR1 is DFQATT and CDR2 SNEGSKA (reference sequence). CDR3 size: 14 residues. The DNA of the CDR3 is TGCAGTGCCCCAGGGACCTCCCTCGGGAGGGAGCTGTTTTTT. Encoded protein: CSAPGTSLGRELFF.

This clonotype showed up many times. The chain is built from TRBV9 and TRBJ2-1; D is uncertain. V gave up 3 bases and J gave up 0 bases, with 7 bases separating them. This CDR3 is built from 14 residues. CDR1 and CDR2 (germline): SGDLS, YYNGEE. CDR3 nucleotide sequence: TGTGCCAGCAGCGCCGCCGGCTCCTACAATGAGCAGTTCTTC. Protein product: CASSAAGSYNEQFF.

The chain combines TRBV28 with TRBJ2-1; 9 nucleotides line up with TRBD2. Trimming cost V 5 bases and J 2 bases; bases outside gene matches: 4. Germline V CDR1 and CDR2: MDHEN, SYDVKM. The CDR3 contains 15 residues. As DNA, the CDR3 is TGTGCCAGCAGTCTAGCGGGGAGGCCCTACAATGAGCAGTTCTTC. Its translation is CASSLAGRPYNEQFF.

This clonotype was seen many times. The chain carries TRBV5-6 and TRBJ2-6; 10 bases match TRBD1. The CDR3 consists of 17 residues. The V gene end was trimmed by 4 bases and the J gene end by 0 bases; junction bases not matched to a gene: 4. CDR1 is SGHDT and CDR2 is YYEEEE in the germline V gene. The CDR3 protein is CASSDGQGVSGANVLTF. The CDR3 coding sequence is TGTGCCAGCAGCGACGGACAGGGGGTCTCTGGGGCCAACGTCCTGACTTTC.

V and J are TRBV6-5 and TRBJ1-2; D remains ambiguous. From germline, CDR1 is MNHEY and CDR2 SVGAGI. The CDR3 runs 15 residues. The V gene lost 2 bases and the J gene lost 1 base, with 11 bases spanning the gap. CDR3 sequence (DNA): TGTGCCAGCAGTTACAGGGTTCGGGTTAACTATGGCTACACCTTC. Protein sequence: CASSYRVRVNYGYTF.

The chain carries TRBV5-8 and TRBJ1-5; D gene uncertain. This CDR3 spans 12 amino acids. V shed 5 bases and J shed 4 bases, with 7 bases lying between them. CDR1 SGHTS and CDR2 YDEGEE come from the germline V gene. CDR3 protein: CASSTLNQPQHF. In nucleotides, the CDR3 is TGTGCCAGCAGTACCCTAAATCAGCCCCAGCATTTT.

This chain links TRBV27 with TRBJ1-5; D call uncertain. Germline assignment: CDR1 MNHEY and CDR2 SMNVEV (reference sequence). V was pared by 4 bases and J by 2 bases, with 9 bases between. This CDR3 is built from 14 residues. The CDR3: CASSSGRGNQPQHF. DNA for the CDR3: TGTGCCAGCAGTTCGGGCCGAGGCAATCAGCCCCAGCATTTT.

On this clonotype itself: A read error may explain this, as a much larger clone is one base away. The chain is built from TRBV4-2 and TRBJ1-2; weak D call: TRBD1 (6 bases). Germline V CDR1 and CDR2: LGHNA, YNFKEQ. V was shortened by 3 bases and J by 4 bases, with 9 bases between the two germline ends. This CDR3 has 13 residues. Here the CDR3 DNA reads TGTGCCAGCAGCCACGGACAGAGCTATGGCTACACCTTC. The encoded protein is CASSHGQSYGYTF.

The sample holds many counts of this clonotype. The chain is built from TRBV14 and TRBJ2-3, with a possible D match to TRBD2 (5 bases). Between the trimmed V and J ends, which lost 4 bases and 5 bases, there was a span of 10 bases. Looked up from germline, CDR1 is SGHDN and CDR2 is FVKESK. This CDR3 has 13 amino acids. CDR3 DNA sequence: TGTGCCAGCAGCCGTACGGGGATAGATACGCAGTATTTT. It translates to CASSRTGIDTQYF.

This clonotype has more than one count but fewer than ten. The rearrangement uses TRBV20-1 and TRBJ2-7; no clear D gene. Deletions cut 3 bases from V and 3 bases from J, with 21 bases between. CDR3 length: 16 amino acids. Per germline, CDR1 DFQATT and CDR2 SNEGSKA (reference sequence). The CDR3 region is CSARRPARLPIYEQYF. In DNA form, the CDR3 reads TGCAGTGCTAGGAGGCCTGCCAGACTGCCCATCTACGAGCAGTACTTC.

This clonotype was observed many times. The chain has TRBV5-1 and TRBJ2-1; no clear D gene. V was cut by 0 bases and J by 0 bases, with 7 bases left in between. CDR3 length: 15 amino acids. Germline V gene sequence: CDR1 SGHRS, CDR2 YFSETQ. The CDR3 here is CASSLDGSSYNEQFF. DNA for the CDR3: TGCGCCAGCAGCTTGGACGGAAGCTCCTACAATGAGCAGTTCTTC.

This clonotype has just a few counts. The rearrangement links TRBV9 to TRBJ2-5, with 9 bases matching TRBD2. Trimming cost V 4 bases and J 5 bases; bases outside gene matches: 15. CDR3 length equals 17 residues. Germline CDR1 SGDLS, CDR2 YYNGEE. This CDR3 is CASSYGGGASGGETQYF. Here the CDR3 DNA reads TGTGCCAGCAGCTATGGCGGGGGGGCGAGCGGTGGCGAGACCCAGTACTTC.

The chain employs TRBV4-1 and TRBJ1-1; D is unclear. This CDR3 contains 13 residues. V lost 1 base and J 5 bases, leaving 8 bases between the germline ends. CDR1 and CDR2 (germline): MGHRA, YSYEKL. The chain's CDR3 is CASSQVKWTEAFF. The CDR3, as DNA: TGCGCCAGCAGCCAAGTAAAGTGGACTGAAGCTTTCTTT.